This T cell receptor beta chain was documented in a study of beta chain features in type 1 diabetes. Study results and limitations: Sampled from patients, naive, central memory and Treg TCRB repertoires appeared more similar than those sampled from healthy donors.

The whole isolated RNA underwent reverse transcription, so sequencing captured expressed TCRB transcripts. Data came from immunoSEQ multiplex PCR; TCRdb stores just in-frame clones and leaves some out. The sample lists under 450,000 clones; approximately 14% were seen once. This clone turned up a few times. Antigen unknown. The CDR3 runs 18 residues. Per the germline V gene, CDR1 is SEHNR and CDR2 is FQNEAQ (reference sequence). Trimming at V came to 6 bases and at J to 0 bases, leaving 11 bases not matched to a gene. This rearrangement joins TRBV7-9 to TRBJ2-5, with 12 bases matching TRBD2. Sequencing was done on a sample of naive CD4+ T cells from blood. The sequence was collected from a young man in good health. CDR3 bases: TGTGCCAGCAGACACCGGCCTAGCGGGGGGGCACACCAAGAGACCCAGTACTTC. Encoded protein: CASRHRPSGGAHQETQYF.